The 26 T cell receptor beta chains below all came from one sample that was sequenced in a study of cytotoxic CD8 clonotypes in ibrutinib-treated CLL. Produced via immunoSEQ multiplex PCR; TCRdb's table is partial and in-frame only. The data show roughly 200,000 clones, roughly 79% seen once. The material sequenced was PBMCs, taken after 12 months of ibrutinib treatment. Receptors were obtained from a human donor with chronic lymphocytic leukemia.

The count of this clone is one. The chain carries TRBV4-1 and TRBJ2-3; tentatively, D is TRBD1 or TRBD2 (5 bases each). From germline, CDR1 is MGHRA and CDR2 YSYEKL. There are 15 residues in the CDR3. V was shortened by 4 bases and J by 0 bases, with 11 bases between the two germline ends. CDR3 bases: TGCGCCAGCAGCCCTCGGGGCCAAAGCACAGATACGCAGTATTTT. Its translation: CASSPRGQSTDTQYF.

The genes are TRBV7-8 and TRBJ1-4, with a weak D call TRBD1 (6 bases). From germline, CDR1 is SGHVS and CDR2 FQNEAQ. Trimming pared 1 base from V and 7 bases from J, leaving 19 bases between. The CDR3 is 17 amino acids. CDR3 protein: CASSLGRRRGRGEKLFF. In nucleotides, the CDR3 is TGTGCCAGCAGCTTAGGGAGAAGGCGGGGGCGCGGTGAAAAACTGTTTTTT.

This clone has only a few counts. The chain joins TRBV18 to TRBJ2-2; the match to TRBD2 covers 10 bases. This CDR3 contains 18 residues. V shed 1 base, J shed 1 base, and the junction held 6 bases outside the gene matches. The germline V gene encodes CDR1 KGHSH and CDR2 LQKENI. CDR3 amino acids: CASSPQQAGGQNTGELFF. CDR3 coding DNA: TGTGCCAGCTCACCACAACAAGCGGGAGGGCAGAACACCGGGGAGCTGTTTTTT.

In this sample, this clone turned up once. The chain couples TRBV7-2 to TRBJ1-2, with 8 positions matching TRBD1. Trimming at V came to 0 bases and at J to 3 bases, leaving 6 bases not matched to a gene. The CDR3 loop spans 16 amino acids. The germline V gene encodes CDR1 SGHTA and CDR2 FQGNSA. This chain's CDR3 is CASSLASGGQDYGYTF. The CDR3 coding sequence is TGTGCCAGCAGCTTAGCTTCAGGGGGACAGGACTATGGCTACACCTTC. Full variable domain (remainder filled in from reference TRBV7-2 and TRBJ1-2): GAGVSQSPSNKVTEKGKDVELRCDPISGHTALYWYRQSLGQGLEFLIYFQGNSAPDKSGLPSDRFSAERTGGSVSTLTIQRTQQEDSAVYLCASSLASGGQDYGYTFGSGTRLTVV.

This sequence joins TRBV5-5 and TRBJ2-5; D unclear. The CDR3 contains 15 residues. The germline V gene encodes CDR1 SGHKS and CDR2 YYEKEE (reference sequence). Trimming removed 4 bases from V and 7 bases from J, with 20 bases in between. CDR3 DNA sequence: TGTGCCAGCAGCCTTTGGACCTACACCTCGGGGACCCAGTACTTC. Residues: CASSLWTYTSGTQYF.

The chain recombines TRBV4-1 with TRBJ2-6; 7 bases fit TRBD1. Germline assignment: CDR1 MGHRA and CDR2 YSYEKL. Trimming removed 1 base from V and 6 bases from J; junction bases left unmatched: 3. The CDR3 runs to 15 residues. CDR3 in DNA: TGCGCCAGCAGCCAAGGACAGGGTGAGGCCAACGTCCTGACTTTC. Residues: CASSQGQGEANVLTF.

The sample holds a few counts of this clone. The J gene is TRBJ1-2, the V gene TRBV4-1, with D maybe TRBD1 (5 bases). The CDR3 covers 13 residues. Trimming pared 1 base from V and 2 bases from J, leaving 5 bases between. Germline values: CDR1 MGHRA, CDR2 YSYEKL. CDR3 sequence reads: CASSQAGNYGYTF. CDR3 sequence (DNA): TGCGCCAGCAGCCAAGCAGGGAACTATGGCTACACCTTC.

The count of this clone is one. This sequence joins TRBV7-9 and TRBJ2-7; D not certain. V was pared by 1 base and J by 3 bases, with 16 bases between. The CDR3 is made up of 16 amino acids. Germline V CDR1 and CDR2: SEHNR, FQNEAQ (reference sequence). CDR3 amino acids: CASSLVVTPRDYEQYF. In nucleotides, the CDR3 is TGTGCCAGCAGCTTAGTTGTGACTCCTAGAGACTACGAGCAGTACTTC.

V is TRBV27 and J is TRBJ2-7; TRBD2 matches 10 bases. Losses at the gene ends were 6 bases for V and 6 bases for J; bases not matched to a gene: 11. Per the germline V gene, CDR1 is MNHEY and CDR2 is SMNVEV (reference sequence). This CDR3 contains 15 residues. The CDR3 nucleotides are TGTGCCAGCAGCTTGGGGGCAAGCGGGAGGGCCGAGCAGTACTTC. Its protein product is CASSLGASGRAEQYF.

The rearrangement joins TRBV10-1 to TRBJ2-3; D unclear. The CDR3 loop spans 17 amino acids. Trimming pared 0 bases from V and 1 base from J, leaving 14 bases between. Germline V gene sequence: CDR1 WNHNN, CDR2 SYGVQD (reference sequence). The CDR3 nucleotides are TGCGCCAGCAGTGAGTCGATCCGGGCCGGAGGCACAGATACGCAGTATTTT. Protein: CASSESIRAGGTDTQYF.

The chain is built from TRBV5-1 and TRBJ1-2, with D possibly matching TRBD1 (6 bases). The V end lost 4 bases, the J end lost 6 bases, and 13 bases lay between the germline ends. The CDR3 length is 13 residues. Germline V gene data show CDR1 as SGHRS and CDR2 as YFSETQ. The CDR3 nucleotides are TGCGCCAGCAGCCTCATACAGGGTGATGGCTACACCTTC. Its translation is CASSLIQGDGYTF.

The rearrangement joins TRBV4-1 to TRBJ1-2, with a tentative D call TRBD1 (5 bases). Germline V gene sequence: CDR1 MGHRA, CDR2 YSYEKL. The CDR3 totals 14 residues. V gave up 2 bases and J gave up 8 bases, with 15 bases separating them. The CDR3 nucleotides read TGCGCCAGCAGCCAACCAGGGAACTTACGAGGCTACACCTTC. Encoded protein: CASSQPGNLRGYTF.

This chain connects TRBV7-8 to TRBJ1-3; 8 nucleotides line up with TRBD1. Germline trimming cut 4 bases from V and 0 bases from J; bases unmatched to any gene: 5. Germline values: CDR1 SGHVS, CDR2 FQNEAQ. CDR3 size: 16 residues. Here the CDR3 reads CASSSSTGVSGNTIYF. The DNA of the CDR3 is TGTGCCAGCAGCTCCTCGACAGGGGTCTCTGGAAACACCATATATTTT.

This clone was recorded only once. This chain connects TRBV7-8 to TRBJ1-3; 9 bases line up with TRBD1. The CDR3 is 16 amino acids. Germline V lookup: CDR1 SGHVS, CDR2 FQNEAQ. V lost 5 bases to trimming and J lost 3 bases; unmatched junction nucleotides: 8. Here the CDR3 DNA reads TGTGCCAGCAGCGCCCGGACAGGGGCTGGTGGAAACACCATATATTTT. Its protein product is CASSARTGAGGNTIYF.

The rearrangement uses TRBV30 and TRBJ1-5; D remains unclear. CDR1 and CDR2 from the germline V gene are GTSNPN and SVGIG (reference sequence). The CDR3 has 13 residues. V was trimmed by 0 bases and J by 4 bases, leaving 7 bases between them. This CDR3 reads CAWSVSRNQPQHF. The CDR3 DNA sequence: TGTGCCTGGAGTGTAAGCAGGAATCAGCCCCAGCATTTT. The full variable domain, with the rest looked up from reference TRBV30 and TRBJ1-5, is SQTIHQWPATLVQPVGSPLSLECTVEGTSNPNLYWYRQAAGRGLQLLFYSVGIGQISSEVPQNLSASRPQDRQFILSSKKLLLSDSGFYLCAWSVSRNQPQHFGDGTRLSIL.

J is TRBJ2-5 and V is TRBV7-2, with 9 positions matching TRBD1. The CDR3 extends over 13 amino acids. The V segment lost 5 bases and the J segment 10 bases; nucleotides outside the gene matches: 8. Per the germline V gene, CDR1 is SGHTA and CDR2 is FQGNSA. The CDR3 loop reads CASSPGTGWDQYF. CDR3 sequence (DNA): TGTGCCAGCAGCCCCGGGACAGGGTGGGACCAGTACTTC.

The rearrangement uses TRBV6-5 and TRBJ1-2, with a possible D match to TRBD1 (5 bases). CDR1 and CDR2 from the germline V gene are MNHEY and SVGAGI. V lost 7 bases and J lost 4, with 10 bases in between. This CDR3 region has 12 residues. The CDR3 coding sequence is TGTGCCAGCATGAGGGGCTTCTATGGCTACACCTTC. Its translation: CASMRGFYGYTF.

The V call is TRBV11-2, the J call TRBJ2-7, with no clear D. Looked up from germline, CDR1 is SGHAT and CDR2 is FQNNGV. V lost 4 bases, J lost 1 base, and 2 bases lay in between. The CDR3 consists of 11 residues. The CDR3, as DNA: TGTGCCAGCAGCTATTCCTACGAGCAGTACTTC. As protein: CASSYSYEQYF. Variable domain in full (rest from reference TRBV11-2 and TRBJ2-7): EAGVAQSPRYKIIEKRQSVAFWCNPISGHATLYWYQQILGQGPKLLIQFQNNGVVDDSQLPKDRFSAERLKGVDSTLKIQPAKLEDSAVYLCASSYSYEQYFGPGTRLTVT.

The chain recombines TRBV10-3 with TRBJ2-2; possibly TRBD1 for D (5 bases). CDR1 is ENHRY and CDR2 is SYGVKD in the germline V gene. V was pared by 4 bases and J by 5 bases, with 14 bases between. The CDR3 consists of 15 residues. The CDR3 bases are TGTGCCATCAGTGCGCAACTTCAGGGAACCGGGGAGCTGTTTTTT. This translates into CAISAQLQGTGELFF.

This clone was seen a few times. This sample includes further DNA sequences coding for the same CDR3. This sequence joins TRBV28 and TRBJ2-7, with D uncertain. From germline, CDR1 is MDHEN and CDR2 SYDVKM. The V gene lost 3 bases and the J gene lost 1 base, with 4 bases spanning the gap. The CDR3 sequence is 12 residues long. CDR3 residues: CASSFSSYEQYF. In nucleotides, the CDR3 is TGTGCCAGCAGTTTTTCATCCTACGAGCAGTACTTC.

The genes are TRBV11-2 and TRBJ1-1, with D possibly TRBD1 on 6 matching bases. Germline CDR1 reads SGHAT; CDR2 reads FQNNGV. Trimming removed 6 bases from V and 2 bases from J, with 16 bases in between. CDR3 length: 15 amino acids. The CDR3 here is CASRPFQGSNTEAFF. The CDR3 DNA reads TGTGCCAGCAGACCATTTCAGGGGAGTAACACTGAAGCTTTCTTT.

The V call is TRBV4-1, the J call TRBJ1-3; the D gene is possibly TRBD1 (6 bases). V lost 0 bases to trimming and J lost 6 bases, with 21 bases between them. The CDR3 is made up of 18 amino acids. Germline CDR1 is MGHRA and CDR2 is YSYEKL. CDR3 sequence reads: CASSQDPWAGGQVNTIYF. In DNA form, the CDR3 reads TGCGCCAGCAGCCAAGACCCTTGGGCGGGGGGGCAGGTAAACACCATATATTTT.

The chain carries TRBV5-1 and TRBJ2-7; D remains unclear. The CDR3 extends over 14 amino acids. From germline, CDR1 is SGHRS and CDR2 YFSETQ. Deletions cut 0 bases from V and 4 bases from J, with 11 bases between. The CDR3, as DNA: TGCGCCAGCAGCTTGGCCGTAGACACATACGAGCAGTACTTC. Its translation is CASSLAVDTYEQYF. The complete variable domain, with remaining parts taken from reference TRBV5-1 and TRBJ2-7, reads KAGVTQTPRYLIKTRGQQVTLSCSPISGHRSVSWYQQTPGQGLQFLFEYFSETQRNKGNFPGRFSGRQFSNSRSEMNVSTLELGDSALYLCASSLAVDTYEQYFGPGTRLTVT.

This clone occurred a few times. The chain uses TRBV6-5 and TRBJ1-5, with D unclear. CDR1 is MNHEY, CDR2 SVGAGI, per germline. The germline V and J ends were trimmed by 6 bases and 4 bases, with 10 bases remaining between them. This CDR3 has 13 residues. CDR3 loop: CASSLSHNQPQHF. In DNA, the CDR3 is TGTGCCAGCAGCCTCTCCCATAATCAGCCCCAGCATTTT.

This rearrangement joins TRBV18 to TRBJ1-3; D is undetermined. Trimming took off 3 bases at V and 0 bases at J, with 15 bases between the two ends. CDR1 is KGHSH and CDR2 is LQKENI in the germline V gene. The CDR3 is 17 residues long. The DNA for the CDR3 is TGTGCCAGCTCACCCGTGGCACGTCTGGTCTCTGGAAACACCATATATTTT. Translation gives CASSPVARLVSGNTIYF.

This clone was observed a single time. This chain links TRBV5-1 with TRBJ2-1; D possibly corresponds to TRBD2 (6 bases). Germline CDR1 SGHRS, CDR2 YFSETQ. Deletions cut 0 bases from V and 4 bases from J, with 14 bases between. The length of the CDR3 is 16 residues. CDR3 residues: CASSLGGLSTYNEQFF. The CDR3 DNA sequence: TGCGCCAGCAGCTTGGGGGGACTTTCTACGTACAATGAGCAGTTCTTC.